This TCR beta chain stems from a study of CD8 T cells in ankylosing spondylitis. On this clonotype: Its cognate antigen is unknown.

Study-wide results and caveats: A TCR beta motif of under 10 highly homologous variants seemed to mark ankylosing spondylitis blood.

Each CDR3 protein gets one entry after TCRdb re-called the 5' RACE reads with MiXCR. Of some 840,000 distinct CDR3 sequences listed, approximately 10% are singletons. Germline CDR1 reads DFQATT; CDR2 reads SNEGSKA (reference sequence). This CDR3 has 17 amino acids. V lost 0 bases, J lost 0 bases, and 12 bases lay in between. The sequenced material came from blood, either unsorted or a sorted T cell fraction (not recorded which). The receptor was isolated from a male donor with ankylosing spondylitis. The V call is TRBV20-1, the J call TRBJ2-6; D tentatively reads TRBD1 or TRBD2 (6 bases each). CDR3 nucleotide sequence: TGCAGTGCTAGAGATCGGGGGCAGAGCTCTGGGGCCAACGTCCTGACTTTC. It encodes CSARDRGQSSGANVLTF.